What follows describes a single T cell receptor beta chain. Trimming at V came to 2 bases and at J to 5 bases, leaving 11 bases not matched to a gene. The CDR3 is 16 amino acids. From germline, CDR1 is MNHNS and CDR2 SASEGT. This sample was included in a study of OX40 agonist ivuxolimab in advanced cancers. Across the whole study: The study treated patients with ivuxolimab, an agonistic anti-OX40 (CD134) antibody. Enrollees could have had prior anti-PD-1, anti-PD-L1 or anti-CTLA-4 therapy, which over 35% had received. Two patients with cutaneous melanoma and one with hepatocellular carcinoma, three in total, showed partial responses.

On cycle 4 day 1 and cycle 7 day 1, as well as at baseline, blood was sampled. Generated by immunoSEQ multiplex PCR, the TCRdb table keeps only in-frame clones and is missing some. The table includes 35,000 to 45,000 clones, 88% detected once. Specimen: CD4+ or CD8+ T cells sorted from blood, collected in a trial of the OX40 agonist ivuxolimab. The V call is TRBV6-1, the J call TRBJ1-2, with 7 bases aligning to TRBD1. This receptor was taken from an adult with an advanced solid tumor such as melanoma, head and neck, liver or kidney cancer. CDR3 in amino acids: CASSESRGQTIYGYTF. The DNA for the CDR3 is TGTGCCAGCAGTGAAAGTAGGGGACAGACGATATATGGCTACACCTTC.